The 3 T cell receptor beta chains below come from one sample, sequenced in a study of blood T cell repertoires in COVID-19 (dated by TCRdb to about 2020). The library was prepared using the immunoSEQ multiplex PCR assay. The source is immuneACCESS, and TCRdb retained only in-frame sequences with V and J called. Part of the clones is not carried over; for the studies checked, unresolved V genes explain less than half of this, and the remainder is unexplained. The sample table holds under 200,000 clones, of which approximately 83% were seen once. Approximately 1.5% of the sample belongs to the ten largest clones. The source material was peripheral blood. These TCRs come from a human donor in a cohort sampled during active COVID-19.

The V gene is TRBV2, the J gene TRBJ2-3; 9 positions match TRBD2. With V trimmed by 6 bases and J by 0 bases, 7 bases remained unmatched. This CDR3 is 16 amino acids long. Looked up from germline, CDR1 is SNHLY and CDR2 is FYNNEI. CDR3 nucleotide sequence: TGTGCCAGCAGAAGAAGGACTAGCGATAGCACAGATACGCAGTATTTT. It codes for CASRRRTSDSTDTQYF.

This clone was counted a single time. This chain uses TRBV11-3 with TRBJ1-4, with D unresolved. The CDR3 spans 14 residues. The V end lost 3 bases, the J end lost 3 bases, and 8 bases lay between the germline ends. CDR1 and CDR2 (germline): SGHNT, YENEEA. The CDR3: CASSLDSPNEKLFF. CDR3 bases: TGTGCCAGCAGCTTGGACTCGCCTAATGAAAAACTGTTTTTT.

The CDR3 sequence is CSARSGGTGQFMNTEAFF. In nucleotides, the CDR3 is TGCAGCGCTCGGAGTGGGGGGACAGGGCAGTTCATGAACACTGAAGCTTTCTTT. The chain carries TRBV29-1 and TRBJ1-1, with 9 bases fitting TRBD1. The J segment lost 0 bases and the V segment lost 7 bases, leaving 18 bases of the junction unmatched. The CDR3 is 18 residues long. The germline gives CDR1 SQVTM, CDR2 ANQGSEA. Full variable domain (outside the CDR3, taken from reference TRBV29-1 and TRBJ1-1): SAVISQKPSRDICQRGTSLTIQCQVDSQVTMMFWYRQQPGQSLTLIATANQGSEATYESGFVIDKFPISRPNLTFSTLTVSNMSPEDSSIYLCSARSGGTGQFMNTEAFFGQGTRLTVV.